One and the same sample provided the 30 T cell receptor beta chains below, sequenced in a study of T-cell reconstitution after alpha-beta-depleted transplantation in children. Construction of the TCRbeta library involved unique molecular identifiers. MiXCR, run by TCRdb on the PCR reads, gives a single entry per CDR3 protein. Among about 240,000 distinct CDR3 sequences listed, around 25% were seen once. Sample: PBMCs, taken before TCRalphabeta/CD19-depleted stem cell transplant. These receptor sequences come from a girl aged 2 to 9 with Fanconi anemia, due to receive a stem cell transplant.

Comment on this clonotype: Germline is not matched at one junction end, which may reflect a read error. The rearrangement uses TRBV12-3 or TRBV12-4 and TRBJ1-1; D unclear. The CDR3 consists of 13 residues. The CDR3 nucleotides are TGTGACAGCAGTTTCGGGAGTTGGGGTGAAGCTTTCTTT. Protein product: CDSSFGSWGEAFF.

In its sample, this clonotype was seen many times. The chain recombines TRBV29-1 with TRBJ1-5; TRBD1 matches 10 bases. This CDR3 is built from 13 residues. The germline V gene has CDR1 SQVTM and CDR2 ANQGSEA. V lost 8 bases, J lost 5 bases, and 6 bases stayed unmatched. Written as DNA, the CDR3 is TGCAGCATAAGGACAGGGGGGGATCAGCCCCAGCATTTT. Its protein product is CSIRTGGDQPQHF.

The V and J genes are TRBV7-9 and TRBJ2-1; possibly TRBD2 for D (6 bases). Germline V gene sequence: CDR1 SEHNR, CDR2 FQNEAQ (reference sequence). V lost 1 base and J 3 bases, leaving 13 bases between the germline ends. CDR3 length: 16 amino acids. The CDR3 DNA reads TGTGCCAGCAGCTTAGAAACCGGGACTTACTACAATGAGCAGTTCTTC. It yields the protein CASSLETGTYYNEQFF.

By proportion, this clonotype is medium-sized (0.01 to 0.1%). The chain carries TRBV7-2 and TRBJ2-7; tentatively, D is TRBD1 (5 bases). CDR1 is SGHTA and CDR2 is FQGNSA in the germline V gene. Trimming stripped 1 base from V and 7 bases from J, with 14 bases between. This CDR3 comprises 14 residues. As DNA, the CDR3 is TGTGCCAGCAGCTTAGTTGACGTCCAGGGAGAGCAGTACTTC. Amino acid sequence: CASSLVDVQGEQYF.

V is TRBV19 and J is TRBJ2-1; 11 bases line up with TRBD1. The V and J ends lost 4 bases and 9 bases, in that order; junction bases with no gene match: 8. The CDR3 runs to 15 residues. CDR1 and CDR2 (germline): LNHDA, SQIVND (reference sequence). The CDR3 DNA reads as TGTGCCAGTAGTACACGGGACAGGGGGTCGAGTGAGCAGTTCTTC. Translation: CASSTRDRGSSEQFF.

This chain connects TRBV29-1 to TRBJ1-3; a weak D match, TRBD1 (6 bases). Germline V CDR1 and CDR2: SQVTM, ANQGSEA. With 2 bases removed from V and 2 bases from J, the gap between germline ends came to 13 bases. CDR3 length equals 15 residues. This CDR3 reads CSVERGRGAGNTIYF. The CDR3 DNA reads as TGCAGCGTTGAACGGGGGCGCGGGGCTGGAAACACCATATATTTT.

V gene TRBV5-5 combines with J gene TRBJ2-1, with D perhaps assigned TRBD1 or TRBD2 (5 bases each). Germline values: CDR1 SGHKS, CDR2 YYEKEE (reference sequence). V lost 4 bases to trimming and J lost 10 bases, with 9 bases between them. The CDR3 is 11 residues long. The CDR3 coding sequence is TGTGCCAGCAGCGGGGGTTTAGAGCAGTTCTTC. Translated, it gives CASSGGLEQFF.

This sequence joins TRBV5-1 and TRBJ2-7; D is undetermined. The V gene lost 4 bases and the J gene lost 3 bases, with 5 bases spanning the gap. Germline V gives CDR1 SGHRS, CDR2 YFSETQ. The CDR3 runs 11 residues. Here the CDR3 reads CASSNLYEQYF. The CDR3 nucleotides are TGCGCCAGCAGCAACCTCTACGAGCAGTACTTC.

The chain links TRBV5-1 to TRBJ1-4; D gene uncertain. CDR1 is SGHRS, CDR2 YFSETQ, per germline. Trimming cost V 0 bases and J 3 bases, with 3 bases left between them. The CDR3 sequence is 13 residues long. CDR3: CASSLGANEKLFF. The DNA for the CDR3 is TGCGCCAGCAGCTTGGGGGCTAATGAAAAACTGTTTTTT. Filled out from reference TRBV5-1 and TRBJ1-4, the complete variable domain reads KAGVTQTPRYLIKTRGQQVTLSCSPISGHRSVSWYQQTPGQGLQFLFEYFSETQRNKGNFPGRFSGRQFSNSRSEMNVSTLELGDSALYLCASSLGANEKLFFGSGTQLSVL.

The gene calls are TRBV20-1 and TRBJ2-2; D is perhaps TRBD2 (6 bases). The germline V gene encodes CDR1 DFQATT and CDR2 SNEGSKA (reference sequence). This CDR3 spans 14 amino acids. The germline V and J ends were trimmed by 0 bases and 7 bases, with 12 bases remaining between them. CDR3 protein: CSARDGSGFGELFF. The CDR3 DNA follows: TGCAGTGCTAGAGATGGTAGCGGTTTCGGGGAGCTGTTTTTT.

This clonotype was seen a few times. V usage is TRBV20-1 and J usage is TRBJ2-1, with 7 bases matching TRBD1. This CDR3 is built from 15 residues. J gave up 3 bases and V 7 bases, and 12 bases lay outside the gene matches. Germline lookup yields CDR1 DFQATT and CDR2 SNEGSKA (reference sequence). The DNA of the CDR3 is TGCAGTGGGGCGACAGGGCTAAACAGCTACAATGAGCAGTTCTTC. The encoded protein is CSGATGLNSYNEQFF.

This clonotype was seen a few times. This chain links TRBV4-1 with TRBJ2-1, with 9 bases lining up with TRBD2. J lost 6 bases, V lost 7 bases, and 10 bases had no gene match. Per the germline V gene, CDR1 is MGHRA and CDR2 is YSYEKL. The CDR3 runs to 15 residues. The CDR3 DNA is TGCGCCAGCAAAGAAACAGCGGGAGGTCCCAATGAGCAGTTCTTC. Translating gives CASKETAGGPNEQFF.

This clonotype was recorded a few times. V usage is TRBV20-1 and J usage is TRBJ2-1; D gene uncertain. The CDR3 runs 13 residues. Looked up from germline, CDR1 is DFQATT and CDR2 is SNEGSKA (reference sequence). V dropped 7 bases and J dropped 2 bases, with 12 bases sitting between them. CDR3 in DNA: TGCAGTGTAACAGACTCAGCCTACAATGAGCAGTTCTTC. It yields the protein CSVTDSAYNEQFF.

The chain couples TRBV25-1 to TRBJ2-7; D is unresolved. The CDR3 extends over 13 amino acids. Per the germline V gene, CDR1 is MGHDK and CDR2 is SYGVNS. The germline V and J ends were trimmed by 5 bases and 3 bases, with 11 bases remaining between them. The CDR3 is CASSPGFDYEQYF. CDR3 nucleotide sequence: TGTGCCAGCAGTCCCGGATTTGACTACGAGCAGTACTTC.

This clonotype was picked up many times. The chain combines TRBV29-1 with TRBJ2-2, with D possibly matching TRBD2 (6 bases). Germline CDR1 is SQVTM and CDR2 is ANQGSEA. The length of the CDR3 is 12 residues. V dropped 5 bases and J dropped 7 bases, with 11 bases sitting between them. The CDR3 DNA is TGCAGCGTTTCTAGGGAGGTCGGGGAGCTGTTTTTT. It translates to CSVSREVGELFF.

This clonotype showed up many times. This rearrangement joins TRBV20-1 to TRBJ2-1; 7 nucleotides agree with TRBD1. The CDR3 is 15 amino acids. Germline V gene sequence: CDR1 DFQATT, CDR2 SNEGSKA (reference sequence). Unmatched junction bases numbered 7, after V lost 4 bases and J lost 1 base. The CDR3 here is CSATNRGWSYNEQFF. The CDR3, as DNA: TGCAGTGCTACGAACAGGGGATGGTCCTACAATGAGCAGTTCTTC.

The CDR3 protein is CSARFVQETQYF. The CDR3 nucleotides read TGCAGTGCTAGATTCGTACAAGAGACCCAGTACTTC. The chain carries TRBV20-1 and TRBJ2-5; no definite D call. With 2 bases removed from V and 2 bases from J, the gap between germline ends came to 6 bases. The CDR3 spans 12 residues. Germline V gene data show CDR1 as DFQATT and CDR2 as SNEGSKA (reference sequence).

This clonotype was recorded at least ten times. The rearrangement joins TRBV20-1 to TRBJ2-5, with TRBD2 as a possible D gene (6 bases). The CDR3 spans 13 residues. Trimming stripped 3 bases from V and 4 bases from J, with 12 bases between. Germline CDR1 is DFQATT and CDR2 is SNEGSKA (reference sequence). The CDR3 coding sequence is TGCAGTGCTAGGGGACTCCCCCCAGAGACCCAGTACTTC. Translation gives CSARGLPPETQYF.

This clonotype has a count of ten or more. The rearrangement uses TRBV29-1 and TRBJ2-3; TRBD2 is a possible D gene (5 bases). Germline lookup yields CDR1 SQVTM and CDR2 ANQGSEA. Trimming stripped 4 bases from V and 4 bases from J, with 21 bases between. The CDR3 sequence is 16 residues long. The DNA for the CDR3 is TGCAGCGTTGTAGCGAGAAGGGCTTTAGGATCAGATACGCAGTATTTT. This gives the protein CSVVARRALGSDTQYF.

This clonotype was counted ten times or more. J is TRBJ2-5 and V is TRBV27, with TRBD2 matching 9 bases. There are 14 residues in the CDR3. Germline CDR1 and CDR2: MNHEY and SMNVEV (reference sequence). J was trimmed by 5 bases and V by 7 bases; bases with no gene match: 8. As DNA, the CDR3 is TGTGCCAGCATGGGTAGCGGGAGTGCGGAGACCCAGTACTTC. This gives the protein CASMGSGSAETQYF.

The sample holds one count of this clonotype. V gene TRBV29-1 combines with J gene TRBJ2-1; 7 positions match TRBD2. Trimming at V came to 6 bases and at J to 3 bases, leaving 11 bases not matched to a gene. The CDR3 is 15 residues long. Germline V gene lookup returns CDR1 SQVTM and CDR2 ANQGSEA. Here the CDR3 DNA reads TGCAGCGTGGATAGACTAGCCCTAGACTACAATGAGCAGTTCTTC. Amino acid sequence: CSVDRLALDYNEQFF.

Many counts were recorded for this clonotype. The CDR3 bases are TGTGCCATCAGTGATAGCGGGGTTAGCACAGATACGCAGTATTTT. It yields the protein CAISDSGVSTDTQYF. V is TRBV10-3 and J is TRBJ2-3; 8 bases match TRBD2. CDR1 is ENHRY and CDR2 is SYGVKD in the germline V gene. The V gene end was trimmed by 3 bases and the J gene end by 0 bases; junction bases not matched to a gene: 2. This CDR3 is 15 amino acids long.

This clonotype has a count of ten or more. The chain couples TRBV29-1 to TRBJ2-1; D call uncertain. The V and J ends lost 2 bases and 8 bases respectively, with 7 bases between them. CDR3 size: 11 residues. Germline CDR1 and CDR2: SQVTM and ANQGSEA. The chain's CDR3 is CSVESEHEQFF. As DNA, the CDR3 is TGCAGCGTTGAATCAGAACATGAGCAGTTCTTC.

This clonotype came up many times. The rearrangement uses TRBV12-3 or TRBV12-4 and TRBJ2-1; 9 positions agree with TRBD2. The CDR3 is 13 amino acids. The V segment lost 8 bases and the J segment 8 bases; nucleotides outside the gene matches: 7. CDR3 nucleotides: TGTGCCAGCGAGTTAGCGGGAGTTCATGAGCAGTTCTTC. Amino acid sequence: CASELAGVHEQFF.

This clonotype occurred many times. The V and J genes are TRBV2 and TRBJ2-5; 10 nucleotides agree with TRBD2. V lost 3 bases, J lost 0 bases, and 4 bases stayed unmatched. Germline CDR1 reads SNHLY; CDR2 reads FYNNEI. CDR3 length equals 16 residues. The chain's CDR3 is CASSDEREGYQETQYF. The DNA for the CDR3 is TGTGCCAGCAGTGATGAGCGGGAGGGGTACCAAGAGACCCAGTACTTC.

This clonotype came up many times. V and J are TRBV29-1 and TRBJ2-5; a weak D match, TRBD2 (5 bases). The germline CDR1 and CDR2 sequences are SQVTM and ANQGSEA. Trimming left V 7 bases short and J 4 bases short, with 13 bases between. The CDR3 has 12 amino acids. The chain's CDR3 is CSAGEAAETQYF. The DNA for the CDR3 is TGCAGCGCTGGGGAAGCGGCAGAGACCCAGTACTTC.

The sample holds many counts of this clonotype. The V and J genes are TRBV5-5 and TRBJ2-7, with TRBD1 matching 7 bases. The CDR3 consists of 12 residues. V lost 3 bases and J lost 6; bases outside the gene matches: 3. Germline CDR1 SGHKS, CDR2 YYEKEE (reference sequence). The CDR3 DNA reads TGTGCCAGCAGCTGGGGACAGAGCGAGCAGTACTTC. It encodes CASSWGQSEQYF. The full variable domain, in which reference TRBV5-5 and TRBJ2-7 provide the parts outside the CDR3, is DAGVTQSPTHLIKTRGQQVTLRCSPISGHKSVSWYQQVLGQGPQFIFQYYEKEERGRGNFPDRFSARQFPNYSSELNVNALLLGDSALYLCASSWGQSEQYFGPGTRLTVT.

This clonotype turned up a few times. This chain connects TRBV30 to TRBJ2-1; 7 bases line up with TRBD2. V lost 2 bases to trimming and J lost 10 bases; unmatched junction nucleotides: 5. The CDR3 is 12 residues long. CDR1 and CDR2 from the germline V gene are GTSNPN and SVGIG (reference sequence). CDR3 protein: CAWSSKLAEQFF. CDR3 coding DNA: TGTGCCTGGAGTAGTAAACTAGCGGAGCAGTTCTTC.

The gene calls are TRBV11-2 and TRBJ2-1; the D call may be TRBD1 or TRBD2 (6 bases each). V was cut by 4 bases and J by 5 bases, with 15 bases left in between. The CDR3 contains 15 residues. Germline V gene sequence: CDR1 SGHAT, CDR2 FQNNGV. In DNA form, the CDR3 reads TGTGCCAGCAGCTCCGCGGGACAACCTAACAATGAGCAGTTCTTC. Translated: CASSSAGQPNNEQFF.

This clonotype was found many times. This rearrangement joins TRBV5-1 to TRBJ1-2; 8 bases are shared with TRBD1. J lost 2 bases, V lost 1 base, and 13 bases had no gene match. The CDR3 consists of 18 residues. CDR1 is SGHRS and CDR2 is YFSETQ in the germline V gene. The chain's CDR3 is CASSLTAGQGLFNYGYTF. In nucleotides, the CDR3 is TGCGCCAGCAGCTTGACCGCAGGACAGGGCCTTTTCAACTATGGCTACACCTTC.